This entry features one TCR beta chain sequence. This clone came up once. Its recognized antigen is unknown. One base away there is no much larger clone; base qualities are not given. The sample is drawn from a study of OX40 agonist ivuxolimab in advanced cancers. The study in broad terms: Ivuxolimab was a fully human IgG2 agonistic monoclonal antibody targeting the costimulatory receptor OX40 (CD134). Intravenous ivuxolimab was administered to patients every 2 weeks at six dose levels: 0.01, 0.1, 0.3, 1.5, 3 and 10 mg/kg. Of the roughly 51 patients in dose escalation, 19 had hepatocellular carcinoma, some 15 had melanoma, 9 had renal cell carcinoma and 9 had head and neck cancer. A male proportion of around 80% and a mean age of 60 years, ranging from about 20 to 85, were recorded for the dose-escalation cohort. Patients were allowed to have had prior anti-PD-1, anti-PD-L1 or anti-CTLA-4 therapy, and around 43% of the dose-escalation patients had been treated with checkpoint inhibitors. Partial responses occurred in three dose-escalation patients, of whom one had hepatocellular carcinoma and two had cutaneous melanoma. Peripheral TCRbeta sequencing aimed to test whether ivuxolimab altered TCR sequence diversity and caused clonal T-cell expansion. The paper describes the monotherapy dose-escalation part (N ≈ 52 patients) of the phase I trial of ivuxolimab. Broader findings and caveats from the paper: Low levels of normalized T-cell clonal expansion were also shown by some nonresponding patients. In the 0.1-3.0 mg/kg groups, partial responders were among the patients with the lowest normalized peripheral clonal expansion, particularly in CD8+ T cells. Clonal expansion of both CD4+ and CD8+ blood T cells was observed from baseline to week 6 at doses 0.1 to 3.0 mg/kg. After ivuxolimab, expanded clones were on average more numerous among CD8+ T cells than among CD4+ T cells. The antigen specificity of the peripheral T cells that underwent clonal expansion was not determined.

V is pared back by 4 bases and J by 2 bases, with 11 bases lying between the germline termini. The CDR3, cysteine through phenylalanine, is 13 amino acids long. Left in the record is the CDR3 DNA by itself, 39 bases read in frame from the first base. CDR1 SQVTM and CDR2 ANQGSEA are derived from the germline V gene. Genomic DNA was extracted from sorted cells for sequencing of the TCRbeta CDR3 region. TCRbeta CDR3 regions were sequenced using the immunoSEQ Assay. The clones in this table, taken by TCRdb from immuneACCESS, are in-frame only. Not every clone is retained; where verified, under half of the shortfall comes from an unresolved V gene, and the cause of the rest is unknown. In all, the sample holds some 44,000 clones, and approximately 83% of those were seen once. The ten top clones hold around 30% of the sample. The trial excluded patients who had a history of autoimmune disease or were on systemic immunosuppression. Peripheral blood for TCR sequencing was collected from all dose cohorts at baseline, on cycle 4 day 1, and on cycle 7 day 1. The samples were taken from a phase I, first-in-human, multicenter, open-label dose-escalation trial of ivuxolimab. Adults with locally advanced or metastatic head and neck squamous cell, hepatocellular, melanoma or renal cell carcinoma were enrolled in the trial. Before TCR sequencing, CD4+ and CD8+ T cells were separately sorted from peripheral blood.

This chain is built from TRBV29-1 and TRBJ2-5; no D gene call is confident. This material consisted of CD4+ or CD8+ T cells sorted from blood, taken in a trial of the OX40 agonist ivuxolimab. The TCR sequence derives from an adult with an advanced solid tumor such as melanoma, head and neck, liver or kidney cancer. Here the CDR3 is given as CSVVGVGQETQYF. Read as DNA, the sequence is TGCAGCGTTGTAGGTGTAGGTCAAGAGACCCAGTACTTC.